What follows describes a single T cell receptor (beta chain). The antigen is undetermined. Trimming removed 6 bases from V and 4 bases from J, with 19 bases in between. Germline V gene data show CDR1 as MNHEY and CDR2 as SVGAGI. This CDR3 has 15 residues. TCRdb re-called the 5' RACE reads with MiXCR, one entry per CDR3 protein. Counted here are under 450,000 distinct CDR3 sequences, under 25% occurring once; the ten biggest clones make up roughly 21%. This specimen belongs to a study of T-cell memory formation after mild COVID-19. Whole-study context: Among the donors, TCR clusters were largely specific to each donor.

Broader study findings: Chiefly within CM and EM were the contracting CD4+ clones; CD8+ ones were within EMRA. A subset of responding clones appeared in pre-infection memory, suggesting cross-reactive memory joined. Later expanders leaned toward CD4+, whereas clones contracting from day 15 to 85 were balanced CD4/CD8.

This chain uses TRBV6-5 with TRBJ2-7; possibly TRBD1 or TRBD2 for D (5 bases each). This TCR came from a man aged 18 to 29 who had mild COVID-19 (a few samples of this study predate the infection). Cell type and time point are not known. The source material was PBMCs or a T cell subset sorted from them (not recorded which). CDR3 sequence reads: CASSVRGPPFYEQYF. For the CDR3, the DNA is TGTGCCAGCAGCGTCCGGGGCCCTCCCTTTTACGAGCAGTACTTC.